This TCR beta chain was sequenced in a study of identical twins. This clonotype was seen a handful of times. TCRdb reprocessed the 5' RACE reads with MiXCR, giving one entry per CDR3 protein. The profile shows about 240,000 distinct CDR3 sequences, about 13% of them singletons. V lost 6 bases to trimming and J lost 0 bases, with 5 bases between them. CDR3 size: 13 residues. These same data were also listed under a study on yellow fever vaccine responses in identical twins.

The J gene is TRBJ2-2, the V gene TRBV12-3 or TRBV12-4; D unresolved. The origin of this receptor is a woman between 18 and 30 years old in good health. The specimen sequenced was memory (CD45RO+) T cells sorted from blood. The CDR3 reads CASRATNTGELFF. The CDR3 DNA is TGTGCCAGCAGGGCCACGAACACCGGGGAGCTGTTTTTT.